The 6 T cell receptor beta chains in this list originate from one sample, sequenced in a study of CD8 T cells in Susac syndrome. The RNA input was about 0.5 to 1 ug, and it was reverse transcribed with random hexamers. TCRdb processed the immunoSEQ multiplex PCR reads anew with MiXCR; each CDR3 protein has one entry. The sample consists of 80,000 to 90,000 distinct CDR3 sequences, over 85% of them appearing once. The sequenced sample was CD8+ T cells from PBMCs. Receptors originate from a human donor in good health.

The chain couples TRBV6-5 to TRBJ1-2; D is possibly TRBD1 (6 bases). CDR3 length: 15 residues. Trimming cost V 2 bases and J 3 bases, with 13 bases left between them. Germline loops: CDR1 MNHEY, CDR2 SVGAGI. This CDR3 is CASSYRQGRDYGYTF. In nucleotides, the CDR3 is TGTGCCAGCAGTTACAGGCAGGGGCGCGACTATGGCTACACCTTC.

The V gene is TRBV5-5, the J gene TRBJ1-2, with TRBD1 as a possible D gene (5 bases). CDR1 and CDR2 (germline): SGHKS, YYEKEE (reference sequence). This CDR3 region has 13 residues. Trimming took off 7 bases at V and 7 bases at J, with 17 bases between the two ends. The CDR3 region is CASRGTIPSGYTF. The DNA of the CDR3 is TGTGCCAGCCGGGGGACGATCCCCTCTGGCTACACCTTC.

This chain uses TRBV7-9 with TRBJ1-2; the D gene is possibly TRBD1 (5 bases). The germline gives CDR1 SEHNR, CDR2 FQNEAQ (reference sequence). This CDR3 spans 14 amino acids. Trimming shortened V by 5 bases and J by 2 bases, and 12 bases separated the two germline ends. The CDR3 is CASSETTANYGYTF. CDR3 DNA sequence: TGTGCCAGCAGCGAAACGACAGCCAACTATGGCTACACCTTC. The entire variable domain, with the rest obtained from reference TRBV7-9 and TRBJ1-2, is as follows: DTGVSQNPRHKITKRGQNVTFRCDPISEHNRLYWYRQTLGQGPEFLTYFQNEAQLEKSRLLSDRFSAERPKGSFSTLEIQRTEQGDSAMYLCASSETTANYGYTFGSGTRLTVV.

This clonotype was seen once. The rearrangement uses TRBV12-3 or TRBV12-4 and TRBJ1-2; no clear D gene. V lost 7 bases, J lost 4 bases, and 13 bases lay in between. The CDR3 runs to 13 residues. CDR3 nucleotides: TGTGCCAGCACCCCGGCCCTGGGCTATGGCTACACCTTC. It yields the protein CASTPALGYGYTF.

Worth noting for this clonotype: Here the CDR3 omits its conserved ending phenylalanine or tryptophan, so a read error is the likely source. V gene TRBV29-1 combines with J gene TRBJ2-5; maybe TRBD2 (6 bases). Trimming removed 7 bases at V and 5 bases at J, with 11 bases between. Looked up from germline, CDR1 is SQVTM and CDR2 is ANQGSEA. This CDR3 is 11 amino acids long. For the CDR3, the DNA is TGCAGCGCACCCCGGGGGGAGACCCAGTACTCC. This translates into CSAPRGETQYS.

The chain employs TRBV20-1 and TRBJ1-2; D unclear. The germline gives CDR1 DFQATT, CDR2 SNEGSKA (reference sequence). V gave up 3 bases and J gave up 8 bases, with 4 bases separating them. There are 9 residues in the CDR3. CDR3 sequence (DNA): TGCAGTGCTAGCCTCGGCTACACCTTC. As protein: CSASLGYTF.